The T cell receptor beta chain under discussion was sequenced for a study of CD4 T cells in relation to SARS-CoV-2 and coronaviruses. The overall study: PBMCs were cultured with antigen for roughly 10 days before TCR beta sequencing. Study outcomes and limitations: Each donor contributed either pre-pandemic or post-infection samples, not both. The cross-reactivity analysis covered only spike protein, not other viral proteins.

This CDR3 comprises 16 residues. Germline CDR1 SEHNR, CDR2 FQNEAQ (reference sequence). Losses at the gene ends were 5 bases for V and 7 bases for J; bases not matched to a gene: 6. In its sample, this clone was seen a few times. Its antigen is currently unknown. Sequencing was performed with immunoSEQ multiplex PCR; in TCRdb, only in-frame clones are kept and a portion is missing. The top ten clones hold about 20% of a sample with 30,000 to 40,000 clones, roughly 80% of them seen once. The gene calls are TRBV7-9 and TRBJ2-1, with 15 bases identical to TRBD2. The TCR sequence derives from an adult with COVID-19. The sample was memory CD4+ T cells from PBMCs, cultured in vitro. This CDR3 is CASSPRGLAGGNEQFF. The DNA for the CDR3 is TGTGCCAGCAGCCCCAGGGGACTAGCGGGAGGAAATGAGCAGTTCTTC.